Each of the 22 T cell receptor beta chains below was sequenced from the same sample in a study of T cells after yellow fever vaccination. A single record per CDR3 protein comes from TCRdb applying MiXCR to the 5' RACE reads. Among almost 600,000 distinct CDR3 sequences listed, around an eighth were seen once. Sequenced here: PBMCs, sampled on the day of the yellow fever booster vaccination. The source of these receptors is a man in his thirties or forties who received the YFV17D yellow fever vaccine.

Notes on this clonotype: A single base separates this from a much larger clone, so it may be a read error. The V and J genes are TRBV4-3 and TRBJ2-2, with 9 bases that match TRBD1. Per the germline V gene, CDR1 is LGHNA and CDR2 is YSLEER. Losses at the gene ends were 6 bases for V and 9 bases for J; bases not matched to a gene: 11. The CDR3 covers 15 residues. CDR3 nucleotides: TGCGCCAGCAGTCCCGGGACAGGGAAAGTGCGGGAGCTGTTTTTT. Translated, it gives CASSPGTGKVRELFF.

This clonotype was seen many times. The chain combines TRBV27 with TRBJ1-1, with 9 bases fitting TRBD1. This CDR3 is 14 amino acids long. Germline assignment: CDR1 MNHEY and CDR2 SMNVEV (reference sequence). The V and J ends lost 3 bases and 5 bases, in that order; junction bases with no gene match: 4. The CDR3 spells CASSFRTGVTEAFF. The CDR3 DNA reads as TGTGCCAGCAGTTTCCGGACAGGGGTGACTGAAGCTTTCTTT.

In this sample, this clonotype turned up a few times. Written as DNA, the CDR3 is TGCGCCAGCAGCTTCGGGACAGGGTACCAAGAGACCCAGTACTTC. This translates into CASSFGTGYQETQYF. The V call is TRBV5-1, the J call TRBJ2-5; 9 positions match TRBD1. The trim removed 2 bases at V and 0 bases at J, leaving 2 bases unmatched. The CDR3 runs to 15 residues. Germline V gene data show CDR1 as SGHRS and CDR2 as YFSETQ.

This clonotype has only a few counts. This chain joins TRBV4-3 and TRBJ1-4, with a tentative D call TRBD1 (6 bases). The germline CDR1 and CDR2 sequences are LGHNA and YSLEER. The CDR3 is made up of 17 amino acids. Trimming pared 1 base from V and 8 bases from J, leaving 20 bases between. As DNA, the CDR3 is TGCGCCAGCAGCCAAGCGGGACATTCCTCGGGCGCAGAAAAACTGTTTTTT. This gives the protein CASSQAGHSSGAEKLFF.

There are a few counts of this clonotype. The CDR3 loop reads CASSQSDRRPFF. In nucleotides, the CDR3 is TGTGCCAGCAGCCAATCGGACAGGCGGCCGTTTTTT. The V gene is TRBV7-8, the J gene TRBJ1-4, with 7 nucleotides matching TRBD1. The trim removed 5 bases at V and 16 bases at J, leaving 10 bases unmatched. CDR1 and CDR2 (germline): SGHVS, FQNEAQ. This CDR3 region has 12 residues. The variable domain in full, with the rest retrieved from reference TRBV7-8 and TRBJ1-4, is GAGVSQSPRYKVAKRGQDVALRCDPISGHVSLFWYQQALGQGPEFLTYFQNEAQLDKSGLPSDRFFAERPEGSVSTLKIQRTQQEDSAVYLCASSQSDRRPFFGSGTQLSVL.

The chain uses TRBV7-3 and TRBJ2-7; TRBD2 is a possible D gene (6 bases). Germline lookup yields CDR1 SGHTA and CDR2 FQGTGA. This CDR3 is built from 15 residues. The V end lost 5 bases, the J end lost 3 bases, and 17 bases lay between the germline ends. CDR3 protein: CASSRRGVQNYEQYF. The CDR3 DNA follows: TGTGCCAGCAGCCGGAGGGGTGTCCAGAACTACGAGCAGTACTTC.

The chain recombines TRBV21-1 with TRBJ1-2. TRBV21-1 is described as a pseudogene. The CDR3 spans 21 residues. The CDR3 region is CASSKTFDRPVGSGRDYGYTF. The CDR3 region has the DNA TGTGCCAGCAGCAAAACCTTCGATCGGCCGGTTGGATCGGGTCGGGACTATGGCTACACCTTC.

This clonotype was counted a few times. The rearrangement links TRBV7-2 to TRBJ2-7; D call uncertain. The V gene lost 5 bases and the J gene lost 6 bases, with 8 bases spanning the gap. The CDR3 covers 11 residues. The germline V gene encodes CDR1 SGHTA and CDR2 FQGNSA. DNA of the CDR3: TGTGCCAGCAGCCCCCCAGGCGAGCAGTACTTC. It translates to CASSPPGEQYF.

This clonotype was counted a few times. The chain combines TRBV12-3 or TRBV12-4 with TRBJ2-3, with TRBD2 identical over 7 bases. The V and J ends lost 6 bases and 1 base, in that order; junction bases with no gene match: 4. The CDR3 runs to 14 residues. The chain's CDR3 is CASRKGGGTDTQYF. CDR3 DNA sequence: TGTGCCAGCAGGAAGGGAGGGGGCACAGATACGCAGTATTTT.

This clonotype was found a few times. The chain carries TRBV29-1 and TRBJ1-3, with no clear D. The CDR3 is 13 amino acids. V lost 3 bases and J 0 bases, leaving 6 bases between the germline ends. CDR1 and CDR2 from the germline V gene are SQVTM and ANQGSEA. The CDR3 loop reads CSVDDDSGNTIYF. The CDR3 nucleotides are TGCAGCGTTGATGACGACTCTGGAAACACCATATATTTT.

The chain uses TRBV29-1 and TRBJ2-5; D is undetermined. V lost 5 bases, J lost 5 bases, and 12 bases lay in between. CDR1 and CDR2 from the germline V gene are SQVTM and ANQGSEA. The CDR3 contains 12 residues. The CDR3 sequence: CSVKRAGETQYF. The CDR3 DNA reads as TGCAGCGTTAAAAGGGCTGGGGAGACCCAGTACTTC. Supplemented by reference TRBV29-1 and TRBJ2-5, the full variable domain reads SAVISQKPSRDICQRGTSLTIQCQVDSQVTMMFWYRQQPGQSLTLIATANQGSEATYESGFVIDKFPISRPNLTFSTLTVSNMSPEDSSIYLCSVKRAGETQYFGPGTRLLVL.

This clonotype turned up a few times. The chain has TRBV6-5 and TRBJ2-3; a possible D gene is TRBD2 (5 bases). Looked up from germline, CDR1 is MNHEY and CDR2 is SVGAGI. V lost 2 bases to trimming and J lost 6 bases, with 9 bases between them. CDR3 length equals 13 residues. CDR3 residues: CASSYGGEDTQYF. Here the CDR3 DNA reads TGTGCCAGCAGTTACGGTGGGGAGGATACGCAGTATTTT.

This clonotype was detected a few times. The rearrangement uses TRBV5-1 and TRBJ2-1; no clear D. Trimming left V 4 bases short and J 8 bases short, with 13 bases between. The germline CDR1 and CDR2 sequences are SGHRS and YFSETQ. There are 13 residues in the CDR3. This chain's CDR3 is CASSETWAYEQFF. DNA for the CDR3: TGCGCCAGCAGCGAGACCTGGGCGTATGAGCAGTTCTTC.

The chain couples TRBV9 to TRBJ2-7; no firm D call. The CDR3 runs to 14 residues. Trimming removed 0 bases from V and 5 bases from J, with 12 bases in between. Germline V lookup: CDR1 SGDLS, CDR2 YYNGEE. CDR3 DNA: TGTGCCAGCAGCGTAGACGGCCTACTAAACGAGCAGTACTTC. Amino acid sequence: CASSVDGLLNEQYF. Based on the CDR3 plus reference TRBV9 and TRBJ2-7, the full variable domain is DSGVTQTPKHLITATGQRVTLRCSPRSGDLSVYWYQQSLDQGLQFLIQYYNGEERAKGNILERFSAQQFPDLHSELNLSSLELGDSALYFCASSVDGLLNEQYFGPGTRLTVT.

This clonotype showed up just a few times. V gene TRBV7-9 combines with J gene TRBJ2-5, with a possible D match to TRBD2 (5 bases). The CDR3 is 14 amino acids. Trimming removed 5 bases from V and 6 bases from J, with 16 bases in between. Germline CDR1 SEHNR, CDR2 FQNEAQ (reference sequence). CDR3 nucleotide sequence: TGTGCCAGCAGCCCTCGAGCCCCCGGGAAGACCCAGTACTTC. This codes for CASSPRAPGKTQYF.

The chain uses TRBV11-2 and TRBJ2-5; no reliable D call. This CDR3 contains 15 residues. Per the germline V gene, CDR1 is SGHAT and CDR2 is FQNNGV. The V and J ends lost 1 base and 3 bases respectively, with 12 bases between them. The CDR3 spells CASSLGSGGKETQYF. In DNA form, the CDR3 reads TGTGCCAGCAGCTTAGGCTCAGGCGGCAAAGAGACCCAGTACTTC. Looking up the rest from reference TRBV11-2 and TRBJ2-5 gives the full variable domain: EAGVAQSPRYKIIEKRQSVAFWCNPISGHATLYWYQQILGQGPKLLIQFQNNGVVDDSQLPKDRFSAERLKGVDSTLKIQPAKLEDSAVYLCASSLGSGGKETQYFGPGTRLLVL.

In this sample, this clonotype turned up a few times. In DNA, the CDR3 is TGTGCCAGTAGTATAGGGTACCGCGGTTTAGGCACTGAAGCTTTCTTT. Translating gives CASSIGYRGLGTEAFF. V gene TRBV19 combines with J gene TRBJ1-1; D not certain. Germline-derived CDR1 and CDR2 are LNHDA and SQIVND (reference sequence). With 1 base removed from V and 4 bases from J, the gap between germline ends came to 16 bases. The length of the CDR3 is 16 residues.

The rearrangement joins TRBV24-1 to TRBJ2-1; the D gene is possibly TRBD2 (5 bases). Germline V gene lookup returns CDR1 KGHDR and CDR2 SFDVKD. V was trimmed by 4 bases and J by 9 bases, leaving 21 bases between them. The CDR3 has 16 residues. The CDR3 DNA sequence: TGTGCCACCAGTGACCGGGTCGGCACCGGGATAAGTGAGCAGTTCTTC. Protein: CATSDRVGTGISEQFF.

The chain joins TRBV7-2 to TRBJ2-1; no definite D call. Deletions cut 5 bases from V and 8 bases from J, with 10 bases between. Germline V gene sequence: CDR1 SGHTA, CDR2 FQGNSA. This CDR3 has 12 residues. As DNA, the CDR3 is TGTGCCAGCAGCACTAATGGGTATGAGCAGTTCTTC. Protein: CASSTNGYEQFF.

Of note for this clonotype: Its ends do not fully match the called genes, so a read error is possible. This sequence joins TRBV4-2 and TRBJ2-5; D may match TRBD1 or TRBD2 (5 bases each). The CDR3 extends over 12 amino acids. The germline V gene encodes CDR1 LGHNA and CDR2 YNFKEQ. The CDR3 sequence: CASSQWETELDF. The CDR3 DNA sequence: TGTGCCAGCAGCCAATGGGAGACAGAGCTCGACTTC.

There are many counts of this clonotype. The junction and the germline gene differ at one end; a read error may be behind it. V and J are TRBV7-2 and TRBJ2-3; D is unresolved. Germline V CDR1 and CDR2: SGHTA, FQGNSA. CDR3 length: 14 residues. The CDR3 is CASSLLVSTDTQYF. In DNA, the CDR3 is TGCGCCAGCAGCTTGTTAGTTAGCACAGATACGCAGTATTTT.

The chain is built from TRBV7-2 and TRBJ1-4; weak D call: TRBD1 (5 bases). The CDR3 has 15 amino acids. V was trimmed by 1 base and J by 10 bases, leaving 16 bases between them. CDR1 SGHTA and CDR2 FQGNSA come from the germline V gene. DNA for the CDR3: TGTGCCAGCAGCTTAGGGGGGATGATGGGAGCAAAACTGTTTTTT. Translated: CASSLGGMMGAKLFF.